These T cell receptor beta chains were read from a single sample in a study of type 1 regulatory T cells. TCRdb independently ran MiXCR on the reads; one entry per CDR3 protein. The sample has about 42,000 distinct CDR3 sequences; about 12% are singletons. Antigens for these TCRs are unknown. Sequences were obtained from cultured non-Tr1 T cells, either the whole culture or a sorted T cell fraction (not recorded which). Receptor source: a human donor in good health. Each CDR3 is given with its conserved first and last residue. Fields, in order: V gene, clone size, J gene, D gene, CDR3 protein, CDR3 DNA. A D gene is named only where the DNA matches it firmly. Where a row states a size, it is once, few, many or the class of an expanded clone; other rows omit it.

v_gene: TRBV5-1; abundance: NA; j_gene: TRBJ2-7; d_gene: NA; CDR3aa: CASSAHYEQYF; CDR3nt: TGCGCCAGCAGCGCCCACTACGAGCAGTACTTC
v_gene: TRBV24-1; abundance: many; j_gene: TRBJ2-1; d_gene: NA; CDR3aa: CATLRRELNLAYNEQFF; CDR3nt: TGTGCCACCCTAAGACGGGAGTTGAACCTCGCGTACAATGAGCAGTTCTTC
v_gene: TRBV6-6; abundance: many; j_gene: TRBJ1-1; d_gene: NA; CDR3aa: CASSYEDTEAFF; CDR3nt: TGTGCCAGCAGTTATGAGGACACTGAAGCTTTCTTT
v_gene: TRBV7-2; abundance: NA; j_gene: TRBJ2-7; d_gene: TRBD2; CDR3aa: CASSLWGRDEQYF; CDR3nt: TGTGCCAGCAGCTTGTGGGGGAGGGACGAGCAGTACTTC
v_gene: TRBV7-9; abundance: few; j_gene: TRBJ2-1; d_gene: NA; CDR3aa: CAIPTGGGEQFF; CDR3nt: TGTGCCATTCCTACGGGCGGCGGTGAGCAGTTCTTC
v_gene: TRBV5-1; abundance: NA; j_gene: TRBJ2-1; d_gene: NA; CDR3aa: CASSSQGTGGNEQFF; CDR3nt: TGCGCCAGCAGCTCACAGGGGACGGGGGGCAATGAGCAGTTCTTC
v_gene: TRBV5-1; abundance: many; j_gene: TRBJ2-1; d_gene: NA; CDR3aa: CASTQGINGNEQFF; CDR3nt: TGCGCCAGCACCCAGGGGATAAACGGCAATGAGCAGTTCTTC
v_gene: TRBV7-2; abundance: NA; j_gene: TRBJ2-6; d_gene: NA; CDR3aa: CASSLAATRGGANVLNF; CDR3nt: TGTGCAAGCAGCTTAGCGGCGACCCGTGGTGGGGCCAACGTCCTGAATTTC
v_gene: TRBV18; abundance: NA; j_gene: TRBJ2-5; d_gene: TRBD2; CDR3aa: CASSPPGLAGEETQYF; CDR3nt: TGTGCCAGCTCACCACCGGGACTAGCGGGAGAAGAGACCCAGTACTTC
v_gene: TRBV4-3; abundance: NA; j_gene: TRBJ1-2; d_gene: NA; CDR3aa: CASSQDRVEPYTF; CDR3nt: TGCGCCAGCAGCCAAGATCGAGTAGAGCCCTACACCTTC
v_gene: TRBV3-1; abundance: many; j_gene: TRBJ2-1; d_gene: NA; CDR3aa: CASSRSLSNEQFF; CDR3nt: TGTGCCAGCAGCCGGTCCCTGAGCAATGAGCAGTTCTTC
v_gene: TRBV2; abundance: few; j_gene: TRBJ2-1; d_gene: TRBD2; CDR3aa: CASHKTSGANNEQFF; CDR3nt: TGTGCCAGCCACAAAACTAGCGGGGCGAACAATGAGCAGTTCTTC
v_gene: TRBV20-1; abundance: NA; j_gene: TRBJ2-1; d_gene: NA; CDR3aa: CSASAGPYNEQFF; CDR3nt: TGCAGTGCTAGTGCGGGACCCTACAATGAGCAGTTCTTC
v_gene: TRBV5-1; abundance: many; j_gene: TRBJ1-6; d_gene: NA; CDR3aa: CASSLRELNSPLHF; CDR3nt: TGCGCCAGCAGCTTGCGGGAACTTAATTCACCCCTCCACTTT
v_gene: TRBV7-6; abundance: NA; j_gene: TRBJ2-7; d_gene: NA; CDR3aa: CASSPGRGASSYEQYF; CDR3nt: TGTGCCAGCAGCCCCGGAAGGGGGGCCAGCTCCTACGAGCAGTACTTC
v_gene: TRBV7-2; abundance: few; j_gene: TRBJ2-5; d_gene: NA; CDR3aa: CASSSRLVGGETQYF; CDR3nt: TGTGCCAGCAGCTCCCGTTTAGTGGGAGGAGAGACCCAGTACTTC
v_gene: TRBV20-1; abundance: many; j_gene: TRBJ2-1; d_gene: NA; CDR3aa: CSALRGAYNEQFF; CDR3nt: TGCAGTGCCCTACGGGGAGCCTACAATGAGCAGTTCTTC
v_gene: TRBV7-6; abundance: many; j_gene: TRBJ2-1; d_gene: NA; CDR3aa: CASSSLPGLGYNEQFF; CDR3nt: TGTGCCAGCAGTTCCCTTCCAGGGCTAGGATACAATGAGCAGTTCTTC
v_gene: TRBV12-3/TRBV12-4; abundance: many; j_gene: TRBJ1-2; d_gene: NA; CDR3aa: CASSFGGRDNYGYTF; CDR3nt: TGTGCCAGCAGTTTCGGGGGGCGCGATAACTATGGCTACACCTTC
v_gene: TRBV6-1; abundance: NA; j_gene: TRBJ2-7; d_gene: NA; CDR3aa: CASRVSGADEQYF; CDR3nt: TGTGCCAGCAGGGTTTCGGGGGCGGACGAGCAGTACTTC
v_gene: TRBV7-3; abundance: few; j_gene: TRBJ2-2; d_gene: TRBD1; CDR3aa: CASSFGGQGALGELFF; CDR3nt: TGTGCCAGCAGCTTCGGAGGACAGGGGGCTCTCGGGGAGCTGTTTTTT
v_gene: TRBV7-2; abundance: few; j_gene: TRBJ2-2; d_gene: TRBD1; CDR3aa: CASSSQIGTGLAGELFF; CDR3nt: TGTGCCAGCAGCTCCCAAATCGGGACAGGGTTAGCCGGGGAGCTGTTTTTT
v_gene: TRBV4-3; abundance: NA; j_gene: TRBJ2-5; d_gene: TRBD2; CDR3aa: CASSRREGETQYF; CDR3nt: TGCGCCAGCAGCCGGCGGGAGGGAGAGACCCAGTACTTC
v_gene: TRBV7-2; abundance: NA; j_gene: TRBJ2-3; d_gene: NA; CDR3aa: CASSLGGMGGTDTQYF; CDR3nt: TGTGCCAGCAGCTTAGGCGGGATGGGGGGCACAGATACGCAGTATTTT
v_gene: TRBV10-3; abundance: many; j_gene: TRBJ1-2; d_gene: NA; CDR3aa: CAISTYEGTNYGYTF; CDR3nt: TGTGCCATAAGCACATACGAGGGGACTAACTATGGCTACACCTTC
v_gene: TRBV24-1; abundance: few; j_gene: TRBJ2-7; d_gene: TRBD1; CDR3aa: CATQNGQGYEQYF; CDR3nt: TGTGCCACCCAAAACGGACAGGGCTACGAGCAGTACTTC
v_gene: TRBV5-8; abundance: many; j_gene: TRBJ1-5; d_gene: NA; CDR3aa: CASSFYSNQPQHF; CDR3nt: TGTGCCAGCAGCTTTTATAGCAATCAGCCCCAGCATTTT
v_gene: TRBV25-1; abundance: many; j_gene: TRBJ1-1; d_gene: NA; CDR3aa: CASSPRQEVEAFF; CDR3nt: TGTGCCAGCAGTCCCCGACAAGAGGTGGAAGCTTTCTTT
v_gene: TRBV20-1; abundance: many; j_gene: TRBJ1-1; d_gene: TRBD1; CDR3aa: CSAPQQGPRAFF; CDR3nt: TGCAGTGCCCCCCAACAGGGGCCACGAGCTTTCTTT